This T cell receptor beta chain appears in the sequencing data of a study of shared clonotypes between healthy human individuals. TCRdb's copy holds only in-frame clones and misses some; the assay was immunoSEQ multiplex PCR. The sample has some 2,100,000 clones, more than 90% seen once. With regard to this clone: This CDR3 is also generated by other DNA sequences in the sample.

The length of the CDR3 is 14 residues. Trimming shortened V by 1 base and J by 4 bases, and 10 bases separated the two germline ends. The germline V gene encodes CDR1 MNHNS and CDR2 SASEGT. The chain uses TRBV6-1 and TRBJ2-5; the D is unclear. The sequencing sample was made of naive CD4+ T cells sorted from blood. The subset was: CD45RA+ positively selected. This clonotype was sampled from a man younger than 30 in good health. The CDR3 DNA sequence: TGTGCCAGCAGTGAAGGTGGGGTGGGAGAGACCCAGTACTTC. Translating it yields CASSEGGVGETQYF.